This TCR beta chain was profiled in a study of blood T cells in healthy people across ages. Study results and caveats: A conclusive naive versus antigen-experienced comparison was prevented by the unsorted PBMCs. Long-lived donors carried more naive CD4+ cells and greater diversity than aged donors.

The CDR3 covers 18 residues. With 0 bases removed from V and 5 bases from J, the gap between germline ends came to 24 bases. Germline CDR1 reads SGHRS; CDR2 reads YFSETQ. In the case of this clonotype: Its antigen is currently unknown.

Primers used in a second PCR of roughly 6 to 11 cycles were a sample-barcoded 5' primer and a J-beta primer mix. Each cDNA molecule received a tag from a template-switch adaptor that had 12 random nucleotides. MiXCR, run by TCRdb on the 5' RACE reads, gives a single entry per CDR3 protein. The sample shows about 970,000 distinct CDR3 sequences, just over 50% of them seen only once. The chain is built from TRBV5-1 and TRBJ2-7; D tentatively reads TRBD1 or TRBD2 (6 bases each). The source is a woman in her sixties in good health. Material for sequencing was blood. Here the CDR3 reads CASSLASGPLRGLDEQYF. The DNA of the CDR3 is TGCGCCAGCAGCTTGGCATCCGGACCCTTACGGGGGCTCGACGAGCAGTACTTC.